The T cell receptor (beta chain) described here comes from a study of CD8+ T cells in alopecia areata. This clone has more than one count but fewer than ten. Its antigen remains unidentified. RNA extraction and reverse transcription yielded cDNA as sequencing template. Sequencing was performed with immunoSEQ multiplex PCR; in TCRdb, only in-frame clones are kept and a portion is missing. The data hold hundreds of thousands of clones, with around three fifths observed a single time. General observations from the study: During tofacitinib treatment, many expanded lesional clones remained in scalp and blood.

This sample's treatment: oral pan-JAK inhibitor, 5-10 mg twice daily. CDR3 length: 11 amino acids. Per germline, CDR1 DFQATT and CDR2 SNEGSKA (reference sequence). The sample in question was CD4+ T cells sorted from blood, obtained around week 52, from a patient treated with tofacitinib. This clonotype was obtained from a human donor with alopecia areata. The chain couples TRBV20-1 to TRBJ1-1; D not resolved. The CDR3 DNA reads as TGCAGCCGCAGGTTCCAAGCTGAAGCTTTCTTT. Protein sequence: CSRRFQAEAFF.